These 7 T cell receptor beta chains came from one sample sequenced in a study of patients and donors after allogeneic stem cell transplantation. MiXCR, applied by TCRdb to the RT-PCR reads, yields one record per CDR3 protein. The table shows about 960,000 distinct CDR3 sequences, with over 15% occurring only once. Sequenced sample: blood, either unsorted or a sorted T cell fraction (not recorded which). Receptors were obtained from a human donor who was either an allogeneic HSCT recipient or a stem cell or donor lymphocyte infusion donor (not recorded which). It is not recorded whose cells these are; they may come from a transplant donor.

The chain uses TRBV11-2 and TRBJ2-4; 10 bases fit TRBD1. V lost 5 bases, J lost 7 bases, and 14 bases stayed unmatched. Germline-derived CDR1 and CDR2 are SGHAT and FQNNGV. This CDR3 comprises 17 residues. In DNA, the CDR3 is TGTGCCAGCAGCCATACCGGAAGGGACAGGGGATGGAACATTCAGTACTTC. It specifies CASSHTGRDRGWNIQYF.

This sequence joins TRBV15 and TRBJ1-1; possible D gene TRBD1, 6 bases. There are 15 residues in the CDR3. The germline CDR1 and CDR2 sequences are LNHNV and YYDKDF (reference sequence). V lost 0 bases to trimming and J lost 5 bases, with 13 bases between them. Written as DNA, the CDR3 is TGTGCCACCAGCAGAGACCGCAGGGGAAAAACTGAAGCTTTCTTT. It is translated as CATSRDRRGKTEAFF.

The chain combines TRBV7-6 with TRBJ2-2; TRBD2 is a possible D gene (6 bases). The germline V and J ends were trimmed by 3 bases and 1 base, with 15 bases remaining between them. CDR1 and CDR2 (germline): SGHVS, FNYEAQ. This CDR3 has 17 residues. The CDR3 spells CASSFEYGGLNTGELFF. Here the CDR3 DNA reads TGTGCCAGCAGCTTTGAGTATGGGGGACTGAACACCGGGGAGCTGTTTTTT.

This clonotype has ten or more counts. This sequence joins TRBV12-3 or TRBV12-4 and TRBJ2-1; weak D call: TRBD1 (6 bases). This CDR3 has 17 amino acids. V gave up 6 bases and J gave up 5 bases, with 23 bases separating them. CDR3 DNA: TGTGCCAGCAGACCCCAGGCCCGGGACACCCTCCACAATGAGCAGTTCTTC. Residues: CASRPQARDTLHNEQFF.

This clonotype was recorded a few times. V gene TRBV12-3 or TRBV12-4 combines with J gene TRBJ1-5, with a weak D call TRBD1 (5 bases). This CDR3 comprises 15 residues. Trimming removed 5 bases at V and 1 base at J, with 12 bases between. CDR3 DNA sequence: TGTGCCAGCAGTCTCCTCCGGGACAGCAATCAGCCCCAGCATTTT. Translating it yields CASSLLRDSNQPQHF.

This clonotype showed up many times. The chain is built from TRBV3-1 and TRBJ2-1; 11 bases align to TRBD2. V dropped 4 bases and J dropped 12; count of bases not matched to a gene: 5. The CDR3 is 13 residues long. Germline V lookup: CDR1 LGHDT, CDR2 YNNKEL (reference sequence). CDR3 nucleotides: TGTGCCAGCAGCCGACTAGCGGGACAGCGGCAGTTCTTC. The encoded protein is CASSRLAGQRQFF.

This chain joins TRBV27 and TRBJ2-7, with 7 nucleotides matching TRBD1. The ends lost 5 bases at V and 0 bases at J; junction bases unmatched: 10. CDR1 is MNHEY and CDR2 is SMNVEV in the germline V gene (reference sequence). This CDR3 has 16 amino acids. CDR3 sequence (DNA): TGTGCCAGCAGTCCCCTGGGACAGTCCCCCTCCTACGAGCAGTACTTC. Protein sequence: CASSPLGQSPSYEQYF.